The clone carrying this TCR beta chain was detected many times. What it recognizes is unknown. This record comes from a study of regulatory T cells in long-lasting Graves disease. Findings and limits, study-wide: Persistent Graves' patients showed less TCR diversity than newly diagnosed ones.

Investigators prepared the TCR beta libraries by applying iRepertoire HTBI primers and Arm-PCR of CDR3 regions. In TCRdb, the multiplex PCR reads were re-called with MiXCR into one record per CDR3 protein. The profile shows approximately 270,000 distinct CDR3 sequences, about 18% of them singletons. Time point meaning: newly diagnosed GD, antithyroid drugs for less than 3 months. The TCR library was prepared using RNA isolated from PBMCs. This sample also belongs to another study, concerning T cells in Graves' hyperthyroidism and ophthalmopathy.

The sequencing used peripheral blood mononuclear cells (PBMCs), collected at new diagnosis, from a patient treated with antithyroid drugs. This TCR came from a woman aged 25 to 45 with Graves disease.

In nucleotides, the CDR3 is TGTGCCAGCAGCGTCCGAGGGTTGACAGGGGGCAAGGCTTTCTTT. Translating gives CASSVRGLTGGKAFF. V gene TRBV9 combines with J gene TRBJ1-1, with 10 bases identical to TRBD1. The germline V gene has CDR1 SGDLS and CDR2 YYNGEE. There are 15 residues in the CDR3. V lost 2 bases to trimming and J lost 11 bases; unmatched junction nucleotides: 12.